Below are 9 T cell receptor beta chains sequenced from a single sample in a study of cytomegalovirus exposure and HLA in healthy donors (dated by TCRdb to 2016 to 2017). Library preparation was by the immunoSEQ multiplex PCR assay. TCRdb provides this immuneACCESS table in a form limited to in-frame rearrangements. Some clones are lacking; in checked studies, under half of them reflect an unresolved V gene, and why the rest are absent is not known. The sample records some 320,000 clones, around 90% of which are singletons. Together, the top ten hold approximately 1.1% of the sample. The sequencing sample was made of PBMCs. All receptors derive from a woman in her thirties in good health and CMV-seropositive.

The V call is TRBV6-6, the J call TRBJ2-1; TRBD1 matches 10 bases. This CDR3 comprises 15 residues. V lost 7 bases and J lost 6; bases outside the gene matches: 9. Germline V gives CDR1 MNHNY, CDR2 SVGAGI (reference sequence). CDR3 sequence reads: CASNARDRGINEQFF. The DNA for the CDR3 is TGTGCCAGCAACGCCCGGGACAGGGGCATCAATGAGCAGTTCTTC.

This clone showed up just once. This chain connects TRBV30 to TRBJ2-3, with D unclear. Germline V gene lookup returns CDR1 GTSNPN and CDR2 SVGIG (reference sequence). The CDR3 sequence is 11 residues long. The germline V and J ends were trimmed by 7 bases and 0 bases, with 5 bases remaining between them. The CDR3: CASQSTDTQYF. CDR3 DNA: TGTGCCTCCCAGAGCACAGATACGCAGTATTTT.

The V and J genes are TRBV4-3 and TRBJ1-2, with D hard to call. This CDR3 has 16 amino acids. With 0 bases removed from V and 6 bases from J, the gap between germline ends came to 17 bases. CDR1 LGHNA and CDR2 YSLEER come from the germline V gene. CDR3 coding DNA: TGCGCCAGCAGCCAAGAGTTGAGTTGGGTCGCACATGGCTACACCTTC. Translated: CASSQELSWVAHGYTF.

This chain uses TRBV4-3 with TRBJ1-6, with unresolved D. Germline loops: CDR1 LGHNA, CDR2 YSLEER. V was pared by 4 bases and J by 7 bases, with 5 bases between. The CDR3 contains 12 residues. CDR3 DNA sequence: TGCGCCAGCAGCCTAACAAATTCACCCCTCCACTTT. Translation gives CASSLTNSPLHF.

V usage is TRBV7-2 and J usage is TRBJ1-5; no firm D call. Germline CDR1 is SGHTA and CDR2 is FQGNSA. V was pared by 0 bases and J by 4 bases, with 4 bases between. The CDR3 length is 13 residues. The CDR3 sequence is CASSLAQNQPQHF. In DNA, the CDR3 is TGTGCCAGCAGCTTAGCCCAGAATCAGCCCCAGCATTTT.

This chain joins TRBV30 and TRBJ2-7; D gene unclear. The germline V gene encodes CDR1 GTSNPN and CDR2 SVGIG (reference sequence). The CDR3 covers 13 residues. The ends were cut back, 1 base at V and 5 bases at J, with 12 bases in the middle. The CDR3 DNA reads as TGTGCCTGGAGTGGCTTAGCTTTCCACGAGCAGTACTTC. The encoded protein is CAWSGLAFHEQYF.

V gene TRBV27 combines with J gene TRBJ2-7, with 10 positions matching TRBD2. Germline lookup yields CDR1 MNHEY and CDR2 SMNVEV (reference sequence). V dropped 5 bases and J dropped 2; count of bases not matched to a gene: 0. The CDR3 totals 13 residues. CDR3 DNA: TGTGCCAGCAGTCTAGCGGGGGCCTACGAGCAGTACTTC. Translation: CASSLAGAYEQYF.

The chain joins TRBV4-1 to TRBJ1-5, with TRBD1 identical over 10 bases. The ends lost 2 bases at V and 6 bases at J; junction bases unmatched: 7. This CDR3 has 16 amino acids. Germline-derived CDR1 and CDR2 are MGHRA and YSYEKL. The CDR3 nucleotides read TGCGCCAGCAGCCAAACCGGGACAGGGGCCATTCAGCCCCAGCATTTT. Protein sequence: CASSQTGTGAIQPQHF.

This clone has a handful of counts. The chain links TRBV4-3 to TRBJ2-1; the match to TRBD2 covers 8 bases. With 2 bases clipped from V and 3 bases from J, the junction kept 3 bases outside the gene matches. The CDR3 extends over 15 amino acids. Germline V gene sequence: CDR1 LGHNA, CDR2 YSLEER. For the CDR3, the DNA is TGCGCCAGCAGCCAAATAGCGGGAATCTACAATGAGCAGTTCTTC. Translated, it gives CASSQIAGIYNEQFF.